This T cell receptor (beta chain) was sequenced in a study of OX40 agonist ivuxolimab in advanced cancers. Study-wide context: Patients were dosed intravenously with ivuxolimab at 0.01 to 10 mg/kg every 2 weeks. At 82.7% male, the cohort had a mean age of 60 years, ranging from about 20 to 90.

Here immunoSEQ multiplex PCR was the method, and the copy in TCRdb shows in-frame clones only, minus some. This sample yields tens of thousands of clones, of which 80% to 85% are seen a single time; roughly a quarter belongs to the top ten. Germline-derived CDR1 and CDR2 are MNHNY and SVGAGI (reference sequence). This CDR3 has 14 residues. By share, this clone ranks as medium-sized. One end of the junction fails to match germline, which may point to a read error. This TCR was recovered from an adult with an advanced solid tumor such as melanoma, head and neck, liver or kidney cancer. The chain uses TRBV6-6 and TRBJ1-2; 8 nucleotides agree with TRBD1. Sample: CD4+ or CD8+ T cells sorted from blood, taken in a trial of the OX40 agonist ivuxolimab. The CDR3 DNA sequence: TGTGCCAGCAGCTCCCCAATCGGACAGGGTACTTCTATCTTC. As protein: CASSSPIGQGTSIF.